These 24 T cell receptor beta chains came from one sample sequenced in a study of shared clonotypes between healthy human individuals. Some clones are missing from TCRdb's copy, which holds only in-frame ones; the method was immunoSEQ multiplex PCR. The sample carries some 2,500,000 clones, 93% recorded once. Specimen: naive CD4+ T cells from PBMCs. Indicated subset: CD45RA+ positively selected. All receptors come from a man aged 18 to 30 in good health. Some clones in this sample may be carry-over from other donors' samples.

V and J are TRBV13 and TRBJ1-2; D is perhaps TRBD1 (5 bases). CDR3 length equals 13 residues. Germline CDR1 PRHDT, CDR2 FYEKMQ (reference sequence). Trimming removed 5 bases at V and 8 bases at J, with 15 bases between. CDR3 sequence reads: CASSLETAYGYTF. CDR3 nucleotide sequence: TGTGCCAGCAGCCTTGAGACAGCTTACGGCTACACCTTC.

The V call is TRBV5-4, the J call TRBJ1-1; no definite D call. This CDR3 is built from 13 residues. Germline values: CDR1 SGHNT, CDR2 YYREEE (reference sequence). V shed 0 bases and J shed 6 bases, with 9 bases lying between them. CDR3 coding DNA: TGTGCCAGCAGCTTGGGACGGGAGGCTGAAGCTTTCTTT. Its translation is CASSLGREAEAFF.

The chain couples TRBV9 to TRBJ2-1; 13 bases match TRBD2. Germline CDR1 is SGDLS and CDR2 is YYNGEE. The V gene end was trimmed by 5 bases and the J gene end by 6 bases; junction bases not matched to a gene: 8. The CDR3 spans 16 residues. Here the CDR3 DNA reads TGTGCCAGCAGTATCAGCGGGACTAGCGGGATCAATGAGCAGTTCTTC. Translation gives CASSISGTSGINEQFF.

V is TRBV19 and J is TRBJ1-4, with 9 bases matching TRBD1. This CDR3 has 13 amino acids. J gave up 8 bases and V 6 bases, and 4 bases lay outside the gene matches. Looked up from germline, CDR1 is LNHDA and CDR2 is SQIVND (reference sequence). CDR3 sequence: CASRRTGEEKLFF. The CDR3 coding sequence is TGTGCCAGTAGACGGACAGGGGAGGAAAAACTGTTTTTT.

The V and J genes are TRBV30 and TRBJ2-5, with TRBD2 identical over 16 bases. The CDR3 consists of 15 residues. Germline V gene lookup returns CDR1 GTSNPN and CDR2 SVGIG (reference sequence). V shed 5 bases and J 2 bases; nucleotides not matched to a gene: 2. Here the CDR3 reads CAWGTSGRDQETQYF. Written as DNA, the CDR3 is TGTGCCTGGGGGACTAGCGGGAGGGATCAAGAGACCCAGTACTTC.

The V gene is TRBV6-5, the J gene TRBJ1-2; D is perhaps TRBD1 (5 bases). This CDR3 is built from 14 residues. Germline-derived CDR1 and CDR2 are MNHEY and SVGAGI. The V and J ends lost 2 bases and 8 bases respectively, with 15 bases between them. CDR3 residues: CASSYLGHGSGYTF. As DNA, the CDR3 is TGTGCCAGCAGTTACCTGGGGCACGGGAGCGGCTACACCTTC.

The count of this clone is one. The V gene is TRBV5-1, the J gene TRBJ2-3; possibly TRBD1 for D (6 bases). CDR1 SGHRS and CDR2 YFSETQ come from the germline V gene. The V end was cut by 1 base, the J end by 4 bases, with 10 bases between. This CDR3 comprises 14 residues. This chain's CDR3 is CASSLPTGSDTQYF. The CDR3 bases are TGCGCCAGCAGCTTGCCGACAGGTTCAGATACGCAGTATTTT. Filled out from reference TRBV5-1 and TRBJ2-3, the complete variable domain reads KAGVTQTPRYLIKTRGQQVTLSCSPISGHRSVSWYQQTPGQGLQFLFEYFSETQRNKGNFPGRFSGRQFSNSRSEMNVSTLELGDSALYLCASSLPTGSDTQYFGPGTRLTVL.

The rearrangement joins TRBV7-9 to TRBJ2-7, with 9 bases matching TRBD1. From germline, CDR1 is SEHNR and CDR2 FQNEAQ (reference sequence). V was clipped by 3 bases and J by 5 bases; unmatched bases: 5. This CDR3 is built from 14 residues. DNA for the CDR3: TGTGCCAGCAGCTTCCGGGACAGGGCCCACGAGCAGTACTTC. Its protein product is CASSFRDRAHEQYF.

V and J are TRBV2 and TRBJ2-5; 8 bases map to TRBD1. The CDR3 covers 17 residues. J was trimmed by 5 bases and V by 5 bases; bases with no gene match: 16. Germline lookup yields CDR1 SNHLY and CDR2 FYNNEI. In nucleotides, the CDR3 is TGTGCCAGCAGTCCTAGGGCGGGACAGGTAATGAAGGAGACCCAGTACTTC. Its protein is CASSPRAGQVMKETQYF.

V gene TRBV28 combines with J gene TRBJ2-3; 9 nucleotides match TRBD1. V lost 6 bases, J lost 2 bases, and 12 bases stayed unmatched. The length of the CDR3 is 17 residues. Germline-derived CDR1 and CDR2 are MDHEN and SYDVKM. The CDR3 here is CASRTPGGQGDTDTQYF. CDR3 DNA: TGTGCCAGCAGGACCCCGGGGGGACAGGGAGACACAGATACGCAGTATTTT.

The gene calls are TRBV7-2 and TRBJ2-1, with 7 positions matching TRBD2. The germline CDR1 and CDR2 sequences are SGHTA and FQGNSA. There are 15 residues in the CDR3. Losses at the gene ends were 1 base for V and 15 bases for J; bases not matched to a gene: 15. The CDR3 DNA reads TGTGCCAGCAGCTTAGACGGAGGACTAGGTCGAGAGAGGTTCTTC. Encoded protein: CASSLDGGLGRERFF. The full variable domain, completed using reference TRBV7-2 and TRBJ2-1, is GAGVSQSPSNKVTEKGKDVELRCDPISGHTALYWYRQSLGQGLEFLIYFQGNSAPDKSGLPSDRFSAERTGGSVSTLTIQRTQQEDSAVYLCASSLDGGLGRERFFGPGTRLTVL.

The chain uses TRBV4-2 and TRBJ2-2, with D possibly TRBD1 on 5 matching bases. Germline-derived CDR1 and CDR2 are LGHNA and YNFKEQ. This CDR3 spans 15 amino acids. Trimming removed 6 bases at V and 0 bases at J, with 11 bases between. The CDR3 nucleotides read TGTGCCAGCAGGGAACAGGTCGCGAACACCGGGGAGCTGTTTTTT. Translation: CASREQVANTGELFF.

Only one count was recorded for this clone. The chain is built from TRBV7-9 and TRBJ2-1; TRBD2 aligns across 10 bases. V dropped 5 bases and J dropped 2; count of bases not matched to a gene: 3. The CDR3 contains 15 residues. Germline CDR1 is SEHNR and CDR2 is FQNEAQ (reference sequence). The CDR3 sequence is CASSEGLAPYNEQFF. CDR3 in DNA: TGTGCCAGCAGCGAGGGACTAGCGCCCTACAATGAGCAGTTCTTC.

This chain joins TRBV7-9 and TRBJ2-2, with D possibly called TRBD1 or TRBD2 (5 bases each). The CDR3 sequence is 14 residues long. V gave up 3 bases and J gave up 6 bases, with 11 bases separating them. Germline-derived CDR1 and CDR2 are SEHNR and FQNEAQ (reference sequence). CDR3 amino acids: CASSFRGGPGELFF. Written as DNA, the CDR3 is TGTGCCAGCAGCTTTCGTGGGGGACCCGGGGAGCTGTTTTTT.

The chain employs TRBV30 and TRBJ2-1; TRBD1 matches 12 bases. The germline gives CDR1 GTSNPN, CDR2 SVGIG (reference sequence). V lost 5 bases, J lost 4 bases, and 6 bases stayed unmatched. The CDR3 consists of 15 residues. The CDR3 DNA reads as TGTGCCTGGGGCGGGACAGGGGGCAATTACAATGAGCAGTTCTTC. It yields the protein CAWGGTGGNYNEQFF.

The chain employs TRBV30 and TRBJ1-6; 8 bases match TRBD1. Unmatched junction bases numbered 7, after V lost 2 bases and J lost 7 bases. The length of the CDR3 is 15 residues. CDR1 and CDR2 (germline): GTSNPN, SVGIG (reference sequence). CDR3 residues: CAWSFLDRENSPLHF. The CDR3 coding sequence is TGTGCCTGGAGTTTCCTGGACAGGGAGAATTCACCCCTCCACTTT.

The gene calls are TRBV28 and TRBJ2-3, with 14 bases aligning to TRBD2. Germline V gene data show CDR1 as MDHEN and CDR2 as SYDVKM. This CDR3 comprises 15 residues. Losses at the gene ends were 6 bases for V and 3 bases for J; bases not matched to a gene: 2. The CDR3 spells CASRRTSGRTDTQYF. CDR3 DNA: TGTGCCAGCAGACGGACTAGCGGGAGGACAGATACGCAGTATTTT.

This clone was seen only a few times. The rearrangement joins TRBV7-2 to TRBJ2-7, with 8 bases that match TRBD1. The germline gives CDR1 SGHTA, CDR2 FQGNSA. V was pared by 3 bases and J by 6 bases, with 7 bases of the junction left unmatched. This CDR3 is 14 amino acids long. In DNA form, the CDR3 reads TGTGCCAGCAGCTTCGGCAGGGGGCCTGGCGAGCAGTACTTC. It yields the protein CASSFGRGPGEQYF.

The chain couples TRBV5-1 to TRBJ2-1, with D perhaps being TRBD1 or TRBD2 (5 bases each). Germline CDR1 is SGHRS and CDR2 is YFSETQ. This CDR3 spans 14 amino acids. With 6 bases removed from V and 7 bases from J, the gap between germline ends came to 17 bases. The CDR3 here is CASTFGTAWNEQFF. CDR3 sequence (DNA): TGCGCCAGCACTTTCGGGACGGCGTGGAATGAGCAGTTCTTC. The full variable domain, in which reference TRBV5-1 and TRBJ2-1 provide the parts outside the CDR3, is KAGVTQTPRYLIKTRGQQVTLSCSPISGHRSVSWYQQTPGQGLQFLFEYFSETQRNKGNFPGRFSGRQFSNSRSEMNVSTLELGDSALYLCASTFGTAWNEQFFGPGTRLTVL.

This sequence joins TRBV30 and TRBJ2-3, with unresolved D. Trimming pared 3 bases from V and 8 bases from J, leaving 9 bases between. CDR3 length: 11 residues. Germline V gene data show CDR1 as GTSNPN and CDR2 as SVGIG (reference sequence). This CDR3 is CAWRDEVTQYF. The CDR3, as DNA: TGTGCCTGGAGGGACGAGGTTACGCAGTATTTT.

Of note for this clone: In the same sample, other DNA sequences code for this CDR3. The J gene is TRBJ1-2, the V gene TRBV9, with 8 bases identical to TRBD1. Germline assignment: CDR1 SGDLS and CDR2 YYNGEE. The V gene end was trimmed by 3 bases and the J gene end by 4 bases; junction bases not matched to a gene: 2. There are 13 residues in the CDR3. Here the CDR3 reads CASSAGTGYGYTF. The CDR3 DNA sequence: TGTGCCAGCAGCGCAGGGACAGGCTATGGCTACACCTTC.

J is TRBJ2-1 and V is TRBV9, with 8 bases identical to TRBD1. V dropped 3 bases and J dropped 8; count of bases not matched to a gene: 13. In germline, CDR1 is SGDLS, CDR2 YYNGEE. This CDR3 is 16 amino acids long. The CDR3 protein is CASSAGQGWAADEQFF. In DNA form, the CDR3 reads TGTGCCAGCAGCGCCGGACAGGGATGGGCGGCTGATGAGCAGTTCTTC.

V is TRBV5-1 and J is TRBJ2-5, with D possibly TRBD1 on 6 matching bases. Germline CDR1 reads SGHRS; CDR2 reads YFSETQ. V was trimmed by 2 bases and J by 5 bases, leaving 13 bases between them. This CDR3 region has 14 residues. CDR3 DNA: TGCGCCAGCAGCTTTCTGGGGGCGCGGGAGACCCAGTACTTC. This translates into CASSFLGARETQYF.

V and J are TRBV25-1 and TRBJ1-4; maybe TRBD1 (6 bases). Germline lookup yields CDR1 MGHDK and CDR2 SYGVNS. Trimming pared 6 bases from V and 3 bases from J, leaving 11 bases between. The CDR3 loop spans 14 amino acids. The CDR3 DNA reads as TGTGCCAGCAGCCCGACAGGACCTAATGAAAAACTGTTTTTT. Amino acids: CASSPTGPNEKLFF. Full variable domain (outside the CDR3, taken from reference TRBV25-1 and TRBJ1-4): EADIYQTPRYLVIGTGKKITLECSQTMGHDKMYWYQQDPGMELHLIHYSYGVNSTEKGDLSSESTVSRIRTEHFPLTLESARPSHTSQYLCASSPTGPNEKLFFGSGTQLSVL.